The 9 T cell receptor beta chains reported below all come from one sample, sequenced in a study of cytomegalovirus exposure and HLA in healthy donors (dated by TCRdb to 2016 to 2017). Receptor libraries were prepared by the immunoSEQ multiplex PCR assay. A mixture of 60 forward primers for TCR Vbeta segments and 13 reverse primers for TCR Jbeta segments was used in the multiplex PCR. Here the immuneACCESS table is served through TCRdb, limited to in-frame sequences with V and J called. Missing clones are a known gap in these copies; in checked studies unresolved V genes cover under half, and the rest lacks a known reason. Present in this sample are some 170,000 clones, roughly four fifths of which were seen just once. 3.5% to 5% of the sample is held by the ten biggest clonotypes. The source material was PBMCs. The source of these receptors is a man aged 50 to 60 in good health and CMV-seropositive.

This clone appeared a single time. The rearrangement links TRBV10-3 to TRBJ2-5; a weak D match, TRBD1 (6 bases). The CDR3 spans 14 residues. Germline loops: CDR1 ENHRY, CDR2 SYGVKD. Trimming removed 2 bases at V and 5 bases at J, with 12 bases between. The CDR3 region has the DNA TGTGCCATCAGTGAGCTGGACAGCCGCGAGACCCAGTACTTC. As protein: CAISELDSRETQYF.

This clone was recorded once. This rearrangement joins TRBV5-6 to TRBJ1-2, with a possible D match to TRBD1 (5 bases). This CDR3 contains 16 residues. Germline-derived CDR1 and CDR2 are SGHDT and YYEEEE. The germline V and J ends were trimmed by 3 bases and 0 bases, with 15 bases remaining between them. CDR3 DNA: TGTGCCAGCAGCTATGGGACTTCTCCGGCTAACTATGGCTACACCTTC. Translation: CASSYGTSPANYGYTF.

The CDR3 bases are TGCAGCGTTGTGGGGGCCGAGCAGTACTTC. It encodes CSVVGAEQYF. The chain employs TRBV29-1 and TRBJ2-7, with a tentative D call TRBD1 (6 bases). CDR3 size: 10 residues. The ends were cut back, 4 bases at V and 6 bases at J, with 7 bases in the middle. The germline V gene encodes CDR1 SQVTM and CDR2 ANQGSEA.

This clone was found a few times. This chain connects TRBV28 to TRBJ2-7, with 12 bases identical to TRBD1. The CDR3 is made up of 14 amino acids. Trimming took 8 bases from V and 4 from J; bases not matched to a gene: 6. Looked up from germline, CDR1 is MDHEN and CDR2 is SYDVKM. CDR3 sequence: CASWKGQGAYEQYF. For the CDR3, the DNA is TGTGCCAGCTGGAAGGGACAGGGGGCATACGAGCAGTACTTC.

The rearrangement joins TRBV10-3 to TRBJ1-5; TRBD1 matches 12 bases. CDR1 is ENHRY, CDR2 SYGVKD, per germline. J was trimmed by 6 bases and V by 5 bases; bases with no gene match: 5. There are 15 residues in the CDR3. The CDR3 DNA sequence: TGTGCCATCAGTACCGGGACAGGGGGCGTTCAGCCCCAGCATTTT. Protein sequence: CAISTGTGGVQPQHF.

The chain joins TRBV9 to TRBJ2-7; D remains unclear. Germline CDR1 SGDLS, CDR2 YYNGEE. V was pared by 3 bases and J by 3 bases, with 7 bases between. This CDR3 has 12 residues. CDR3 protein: CASSAGGYEQYF. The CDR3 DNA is TGTGCCAGCAGCGCGGGTGGCTACGAGCAGTACTTC. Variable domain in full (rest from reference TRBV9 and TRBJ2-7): DSGVTQTPKHLITATGQRVTLRCSPRSGDLSVYWYQQSLDQGLQFLIQYYNGEERAKGNILERFSAQQFPDLHSELNLSSLELGDSALYFCASSAGGYEQYFGPGTRLTVT.

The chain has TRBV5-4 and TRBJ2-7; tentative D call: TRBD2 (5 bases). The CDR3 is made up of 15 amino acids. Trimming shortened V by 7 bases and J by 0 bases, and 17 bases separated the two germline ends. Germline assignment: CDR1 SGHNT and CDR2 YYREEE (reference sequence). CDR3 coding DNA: TGTGCCAGCTCACCGGGCCCTAGCAGCTCCTACGAGCAGTACTTC. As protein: CASSPGPSSSYEQYF.

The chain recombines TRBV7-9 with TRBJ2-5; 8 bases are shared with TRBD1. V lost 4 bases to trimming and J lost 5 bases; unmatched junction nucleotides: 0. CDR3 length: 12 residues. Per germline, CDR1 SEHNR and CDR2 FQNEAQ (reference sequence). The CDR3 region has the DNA TGTGCCAGCAGCTGGACAGGGGAGACCCAGTACTTC. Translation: CASSWTGETQYF.

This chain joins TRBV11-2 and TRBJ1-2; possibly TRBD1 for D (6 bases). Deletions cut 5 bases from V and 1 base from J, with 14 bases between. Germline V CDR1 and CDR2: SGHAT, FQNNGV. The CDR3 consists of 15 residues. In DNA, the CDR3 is TGTGCCAGCAGCCAGAGACAGGACTTTAACTATGGCTACACCTTC. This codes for CASSQRQDFNYGYTF.